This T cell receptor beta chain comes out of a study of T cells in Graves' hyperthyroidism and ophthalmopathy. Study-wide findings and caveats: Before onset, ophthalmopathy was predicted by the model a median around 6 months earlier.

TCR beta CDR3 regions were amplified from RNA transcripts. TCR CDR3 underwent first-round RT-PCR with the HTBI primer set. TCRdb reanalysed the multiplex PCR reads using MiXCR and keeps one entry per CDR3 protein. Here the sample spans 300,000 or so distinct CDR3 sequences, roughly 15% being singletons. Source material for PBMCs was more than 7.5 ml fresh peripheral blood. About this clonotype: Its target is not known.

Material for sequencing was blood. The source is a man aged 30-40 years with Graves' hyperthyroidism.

The CDR3 DNA reads as TGCGCCAGCAGCCAAGATCTTGGTAGCGGGAGTTACGGTGAGCAGTTCTTC. Translation gives CASSQDLGSGSYGEQFF. The genes are TRBV4-1 and TRBJ2-1, with TRBD2 matching over 9 bases. After removal of 0 bases from V and 9 bases from J, the junction contained 12 bases not matched to a gene. The CDR3 consists of 17 residues. The germline gives CDR1 MGHRA, CDR2 YSYEKL.